This T cell receptor (beta chain) comes out of a study of T cells in pancreatic ductal adenocarcinoma. Study conclusions and caveats: Blood clonality (around 0.072) did not differ significantly from tumor (about 0.112).

Points on this clone: Antigen specificity is unknown.

Profiled with immunoSEQ multiplex PCR; TCRdb holds only in-frame clones, not every one. The sample has approximately 13,000 clones; about nine tenths are singletons. Selected pancreatic ductal adenocarcinoma patients had undergone surgery without neoadjuvant therapy. Germline V gene sequence: CDR1 KGHSH, CDR2 LQKENI. The ends lost 3 bases at V and 11 bases at J; junction bases unmatched: 8. The CDR3 is 13 residues long. Specimen: PBMCs. The V and J genes are TRBV18 and TRBJ1-1, with TRBD1 matching 8 bases. The TCR sequence derives from a human donor with pancreatic ductal adenocarcinoma. CDR3 nucleotides: TGTGCCAGCTCACCGAGTCAGGGGGCCCTCGCTTTCTTT. Translated: CASSPSQGALAFF.